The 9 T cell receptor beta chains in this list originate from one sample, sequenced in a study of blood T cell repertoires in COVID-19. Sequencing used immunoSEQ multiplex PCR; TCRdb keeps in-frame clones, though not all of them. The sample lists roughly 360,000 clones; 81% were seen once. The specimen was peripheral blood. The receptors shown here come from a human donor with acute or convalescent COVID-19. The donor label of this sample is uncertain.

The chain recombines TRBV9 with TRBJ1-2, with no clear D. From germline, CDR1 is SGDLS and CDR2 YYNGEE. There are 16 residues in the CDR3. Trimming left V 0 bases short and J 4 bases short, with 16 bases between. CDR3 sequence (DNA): TGTGCCAGCAGCGTAGTCGCCGTTGTGGGCCCCTATGGCTACACCTTC. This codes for CASSVVAVVGPYGYTF.

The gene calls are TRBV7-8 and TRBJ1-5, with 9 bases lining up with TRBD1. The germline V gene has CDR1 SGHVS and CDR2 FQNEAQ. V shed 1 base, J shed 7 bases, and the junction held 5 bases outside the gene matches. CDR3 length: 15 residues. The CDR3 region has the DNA TGTGCCAGCAGCTTAGGACAGGGGGTACGACAGCCCCAGCATTTT. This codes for CASSLGQGVRQPQHF.

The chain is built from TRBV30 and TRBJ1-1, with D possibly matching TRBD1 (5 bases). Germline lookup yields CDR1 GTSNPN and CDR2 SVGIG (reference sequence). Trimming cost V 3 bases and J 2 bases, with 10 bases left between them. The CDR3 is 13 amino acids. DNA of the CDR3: TGTGCCTGGAGCCGGGGGAGCAACACTGAAGCTTTCTTT. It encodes CAWSRGSNTEAFF.

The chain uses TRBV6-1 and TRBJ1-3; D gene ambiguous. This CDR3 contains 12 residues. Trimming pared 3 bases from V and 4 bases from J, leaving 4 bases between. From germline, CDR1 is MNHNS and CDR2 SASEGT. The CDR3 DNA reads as TGTGCCAGCAGTGATACAGGAAACACCATATATTTT. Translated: CASSDTGNTIYF.

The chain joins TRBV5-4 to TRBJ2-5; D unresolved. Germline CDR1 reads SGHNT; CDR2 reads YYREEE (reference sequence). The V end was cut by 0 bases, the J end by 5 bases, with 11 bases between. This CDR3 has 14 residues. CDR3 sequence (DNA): TGTGCCAGCAGCTTGGTCGGTAGCTTGGAGACCCAGTACTTC. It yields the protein CASSLVGSLETQYF.

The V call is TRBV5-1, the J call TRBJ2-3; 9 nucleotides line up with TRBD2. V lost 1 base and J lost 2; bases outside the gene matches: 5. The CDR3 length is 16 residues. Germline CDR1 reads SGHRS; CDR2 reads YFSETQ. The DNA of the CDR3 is TGCGCCAGCAGCTTGTACGGCGGGGGGGACACAGATACGCAGTATTTT. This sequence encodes CASSLYGGGDTDTQYF.

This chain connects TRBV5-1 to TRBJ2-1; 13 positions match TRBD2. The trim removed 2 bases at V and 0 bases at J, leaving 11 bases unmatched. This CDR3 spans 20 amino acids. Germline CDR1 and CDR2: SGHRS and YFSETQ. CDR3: CASSFSRLAGGQSSYNEQFF. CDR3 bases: TGCGCCAGCAGCTTCTCTCGACTAGCGGGGGGACAAAGCTCCTACAATGAGCAGTTCTTC.

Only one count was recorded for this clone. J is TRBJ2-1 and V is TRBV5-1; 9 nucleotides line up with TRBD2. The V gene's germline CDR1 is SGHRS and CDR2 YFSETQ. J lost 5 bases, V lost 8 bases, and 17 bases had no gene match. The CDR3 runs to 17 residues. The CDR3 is CASAGLALANRDNEQFF. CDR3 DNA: TGCGCCAGTGCCGGACTAGCGTTAGCAAACCGAGACAATGAGCAGTTCTTC.

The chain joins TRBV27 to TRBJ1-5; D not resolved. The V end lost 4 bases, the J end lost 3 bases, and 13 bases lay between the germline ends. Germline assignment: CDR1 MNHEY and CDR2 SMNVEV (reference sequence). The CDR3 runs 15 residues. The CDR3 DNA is TGTGCCAGCAGTTCCAACGGGTTTCACAATCAGCCCCAGCATTTT. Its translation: CASSSNGFHNQPQHF.